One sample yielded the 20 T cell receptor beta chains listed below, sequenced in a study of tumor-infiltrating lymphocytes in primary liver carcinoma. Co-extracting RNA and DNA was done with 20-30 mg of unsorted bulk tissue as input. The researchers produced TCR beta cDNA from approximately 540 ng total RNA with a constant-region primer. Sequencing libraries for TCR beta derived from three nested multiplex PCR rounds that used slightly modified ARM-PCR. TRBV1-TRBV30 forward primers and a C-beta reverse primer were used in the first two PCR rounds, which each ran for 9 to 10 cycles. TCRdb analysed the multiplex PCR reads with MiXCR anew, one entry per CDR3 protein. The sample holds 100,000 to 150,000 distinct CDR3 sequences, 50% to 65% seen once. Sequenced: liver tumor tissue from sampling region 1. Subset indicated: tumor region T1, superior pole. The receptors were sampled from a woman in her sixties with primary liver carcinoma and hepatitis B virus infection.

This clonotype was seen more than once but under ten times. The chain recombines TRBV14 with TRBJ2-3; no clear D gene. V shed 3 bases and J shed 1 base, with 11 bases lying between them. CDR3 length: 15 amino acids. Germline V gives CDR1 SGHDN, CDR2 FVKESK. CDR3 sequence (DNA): TGTGCCAGCAGCCATAAGGGATGGGGCACAGATACGCAGTATTTT. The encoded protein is CASSHKGWGTDTQYF.

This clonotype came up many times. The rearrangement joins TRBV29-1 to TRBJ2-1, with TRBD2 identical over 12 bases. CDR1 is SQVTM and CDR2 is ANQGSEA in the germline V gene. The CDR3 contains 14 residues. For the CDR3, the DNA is TGCAAGGCGGTCCTAGCGGGAGGGCCCCGTGAGCAGTTCTTC. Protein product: CKAVLAGGPREQFF.

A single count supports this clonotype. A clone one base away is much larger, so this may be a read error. The CDR3 spells CDSSYDLLAGPVGQFF. DNA of the CDR3: TGTGACAGCAGTTACGATCTTCTAGCGGGGCCGGTGGGGCAGTTCTTC. The chain uses TRBV6-2 or TRBV6-3 and TRBJ2-1; TRBD2 aligns across 9 bases. The CDR3 is made up of 16 amino acids. CDR1 and CDR2 from the germline V gene are MNHEY and SVGEGT.

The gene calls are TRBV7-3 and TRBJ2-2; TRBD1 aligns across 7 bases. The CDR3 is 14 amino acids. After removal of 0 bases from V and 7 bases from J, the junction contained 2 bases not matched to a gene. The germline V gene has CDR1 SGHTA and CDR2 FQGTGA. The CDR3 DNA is TGTGCCAGCAGCTTAACCAGGGACAGCGGGGAGCTGTTTTTT. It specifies CASSLTRDSGELFF.

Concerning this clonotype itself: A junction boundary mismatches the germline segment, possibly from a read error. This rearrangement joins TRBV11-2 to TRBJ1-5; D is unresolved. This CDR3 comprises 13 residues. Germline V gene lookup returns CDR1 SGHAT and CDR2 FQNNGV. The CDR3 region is CGSSLGGYQSQHF. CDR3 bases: TGTGGCAGCAGCTTAGGTGGTTATCAGTCCCAGCATTTT.

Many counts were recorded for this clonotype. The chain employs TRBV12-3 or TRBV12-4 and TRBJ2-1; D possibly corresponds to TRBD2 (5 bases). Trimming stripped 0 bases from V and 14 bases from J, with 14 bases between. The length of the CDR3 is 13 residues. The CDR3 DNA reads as TGTGCCAGCAGTTTAGCGAGGGCTAGCTTTAAGTTCTTC. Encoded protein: CASSLARASFKFF.

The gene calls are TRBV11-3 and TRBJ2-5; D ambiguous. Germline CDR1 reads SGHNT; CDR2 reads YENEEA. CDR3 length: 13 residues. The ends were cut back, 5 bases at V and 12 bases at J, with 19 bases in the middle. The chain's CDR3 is CASSLNDQEIKYF. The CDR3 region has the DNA TGTGCCAGCAGCCTGAACGACCAAGAGATCAAGTACTTC.

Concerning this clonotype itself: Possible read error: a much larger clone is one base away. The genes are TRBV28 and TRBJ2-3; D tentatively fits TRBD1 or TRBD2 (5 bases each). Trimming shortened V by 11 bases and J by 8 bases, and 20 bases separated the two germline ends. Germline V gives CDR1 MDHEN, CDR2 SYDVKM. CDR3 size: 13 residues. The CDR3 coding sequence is TGTGCCTACGGGGCAAAGGGTCCAGGTACGCAGTATTTT. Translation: CAYGAKGPGTQYF.

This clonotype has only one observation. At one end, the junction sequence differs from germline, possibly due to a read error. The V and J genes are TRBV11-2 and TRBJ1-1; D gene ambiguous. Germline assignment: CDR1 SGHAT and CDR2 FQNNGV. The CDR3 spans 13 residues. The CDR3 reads CVSNSFPYTEAFF. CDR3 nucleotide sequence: TGTGTCAGCAACTCGTTCCCTTACACTGAAGCTTTCTTT.

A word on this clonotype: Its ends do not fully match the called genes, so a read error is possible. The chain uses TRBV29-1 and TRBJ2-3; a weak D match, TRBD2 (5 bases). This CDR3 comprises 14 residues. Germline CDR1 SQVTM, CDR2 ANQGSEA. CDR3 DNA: TGTTGCGCTGAGCGAGCGGAGCGCACAGATACGCAGTATTTT. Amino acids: CCAERAERTDTQYF.

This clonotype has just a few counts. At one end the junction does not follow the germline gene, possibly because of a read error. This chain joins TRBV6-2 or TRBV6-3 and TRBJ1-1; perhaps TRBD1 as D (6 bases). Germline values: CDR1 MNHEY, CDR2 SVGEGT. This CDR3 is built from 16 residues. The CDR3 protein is CASTGRVGRGDTEVFF. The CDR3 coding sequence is TGTGCCAGCACCGGACGAGTAGGAAGGGGGGACACTGAAGTTTTCTTT.

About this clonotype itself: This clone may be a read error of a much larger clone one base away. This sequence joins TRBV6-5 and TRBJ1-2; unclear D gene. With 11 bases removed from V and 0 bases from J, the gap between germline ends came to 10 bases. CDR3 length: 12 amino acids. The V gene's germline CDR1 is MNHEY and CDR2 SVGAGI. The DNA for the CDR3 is TGTGCCGTAGCCTCAGCTAACTATGGCTACACCTTC. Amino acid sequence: CAVASANYGYTF.

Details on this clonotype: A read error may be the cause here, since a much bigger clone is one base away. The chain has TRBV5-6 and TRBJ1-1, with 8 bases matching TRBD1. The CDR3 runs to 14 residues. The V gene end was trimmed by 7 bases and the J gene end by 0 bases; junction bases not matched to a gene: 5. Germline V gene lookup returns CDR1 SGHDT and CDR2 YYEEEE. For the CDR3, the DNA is TGTGCCAGCGGGCAGACAGGGGTGAACACTGAAGCTTTCTTT. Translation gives CASGQTGVNTEAFF. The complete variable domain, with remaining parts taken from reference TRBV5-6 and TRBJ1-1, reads DAGVTQSPTHLIKTRGQQVTLRCSPKSGHDTVSWYQQALGQGPQFIFQYYEEEERQRGNFPDRFSGHQFPNYSSELNVNALLLGDSALYLCASGQTGVNTEAFFGQGTRLTVV.

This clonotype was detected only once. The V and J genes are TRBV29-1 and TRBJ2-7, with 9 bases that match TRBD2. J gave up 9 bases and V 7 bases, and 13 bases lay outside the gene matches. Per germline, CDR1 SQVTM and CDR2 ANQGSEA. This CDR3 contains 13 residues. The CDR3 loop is CSASQGLAGGQYF. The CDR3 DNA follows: TGCAGCGCTAGCCAGGGACTAGCAGGCGGGCAGTACTTC.

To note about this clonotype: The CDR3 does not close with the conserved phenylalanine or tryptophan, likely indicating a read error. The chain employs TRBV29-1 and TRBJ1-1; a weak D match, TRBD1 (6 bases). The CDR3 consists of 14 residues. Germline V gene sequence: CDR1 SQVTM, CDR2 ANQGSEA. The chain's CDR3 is CSVEGGRGSTDAFY. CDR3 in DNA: TGCAGCGTTGAAGGCGGCAGGGGAAGCACTGATGCTTTCTAT.

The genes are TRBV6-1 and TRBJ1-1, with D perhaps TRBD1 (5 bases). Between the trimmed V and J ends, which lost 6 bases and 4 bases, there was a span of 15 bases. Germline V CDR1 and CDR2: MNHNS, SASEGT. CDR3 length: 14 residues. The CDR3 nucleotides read TGTGCCAGCAGGAAGAGACAGACCCTCACTGAAGCTTTCTTT. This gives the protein CASRKRQTLTEAFF.

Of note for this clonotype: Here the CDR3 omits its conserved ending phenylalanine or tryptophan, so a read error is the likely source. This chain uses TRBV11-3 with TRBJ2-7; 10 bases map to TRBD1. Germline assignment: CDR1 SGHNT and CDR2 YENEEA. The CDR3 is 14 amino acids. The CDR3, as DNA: TGTCCCAGCAGCCACGACAGGGGGCGTCGGGAGCAGTACTCC. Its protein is CPSSHDRGRREQYS.

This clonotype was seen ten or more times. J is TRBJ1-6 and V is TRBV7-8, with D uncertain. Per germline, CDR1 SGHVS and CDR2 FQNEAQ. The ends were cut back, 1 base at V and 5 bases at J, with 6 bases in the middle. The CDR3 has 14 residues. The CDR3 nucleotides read TGTGCCAGCAGCTTAGTGTCCAATAATTCACCCCTCCACTTT. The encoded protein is CASSLVSNNSPLHF. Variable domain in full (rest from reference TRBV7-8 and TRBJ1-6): GAGVSQSPRYKVAKRGQDVALRCDPISGHVSLFWYQQALGQGPEFLTYFQNEAQLDKSGLPSDRFFAERPEGSVSTLKIQRTQQEDSAVYLCASSLVSNNSPLHFGNGTRLTVT.

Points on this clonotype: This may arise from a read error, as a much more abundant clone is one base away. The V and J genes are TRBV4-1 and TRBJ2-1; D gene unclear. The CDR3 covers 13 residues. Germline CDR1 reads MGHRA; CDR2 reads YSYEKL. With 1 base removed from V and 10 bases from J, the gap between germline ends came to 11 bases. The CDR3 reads CASSQGRHKEQFF. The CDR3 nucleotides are TGCGCCAGCAGCCAAGGCAGACATAAGGAGCAGTTCTTC.

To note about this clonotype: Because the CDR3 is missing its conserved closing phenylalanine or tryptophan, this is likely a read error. In DNA, the CDR3 is TGTGTCAGCAGCTTAGTCGGAACACCATCCTACGAGCAGTACTTG. Its translation is CVSSLVGTPSYEQYL. The chain joins TRBV11-3 to TRBJ2-7; D call uncertain. The CDR3 consists of 15 residues. CDR1 and CDR2 from the germline V gene are SGHNT and YENEEA.